The T cell receptor (beta chain) under discussion was sequenced for a study of early T cells in non-severe SARS-CoV-2 infection. TCRdb independently ran MiXCR on the 5' RACE reads; one entry per CDR3 protein. The table records 25,000 to 35,000 distinct CDR3 sequences, approximately 2.9% of them present only once. With 8 bases removed from V and 7 bases from J, the gap between germline ends came to 11 bases. This CDR3 contains 11 residues. This clonotype was seen ten or more times. Sequenced sample: whole blood. The receptor was derived from an adult who was a healthcare worker with PCR-confirmed SARS-CoV-2 infection or an uninfected control (not recorded which). The chain uses TRBV12-3 or TRBV12-4 and TRBJ1-2, with a possible D match to TRBD1 (5 bases). This CDR3 is CASLGLAGYTF. CDR3 nucleotide sequence: TGTGCCAGCCTGGGACTGGCTGGCTACACCTTC.